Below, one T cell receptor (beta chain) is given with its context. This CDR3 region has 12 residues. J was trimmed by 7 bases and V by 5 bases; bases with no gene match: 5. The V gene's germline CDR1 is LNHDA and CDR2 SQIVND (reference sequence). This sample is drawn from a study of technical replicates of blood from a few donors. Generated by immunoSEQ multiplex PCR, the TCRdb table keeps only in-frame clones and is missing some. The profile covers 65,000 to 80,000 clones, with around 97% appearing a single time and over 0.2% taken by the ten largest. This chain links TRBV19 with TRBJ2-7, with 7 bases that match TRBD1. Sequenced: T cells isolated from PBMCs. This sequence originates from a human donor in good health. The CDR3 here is CASSLTGQEQYF. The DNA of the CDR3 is TGTGCCAGTAGTCTGACAGGGCAAGAGCAGTACTTC.